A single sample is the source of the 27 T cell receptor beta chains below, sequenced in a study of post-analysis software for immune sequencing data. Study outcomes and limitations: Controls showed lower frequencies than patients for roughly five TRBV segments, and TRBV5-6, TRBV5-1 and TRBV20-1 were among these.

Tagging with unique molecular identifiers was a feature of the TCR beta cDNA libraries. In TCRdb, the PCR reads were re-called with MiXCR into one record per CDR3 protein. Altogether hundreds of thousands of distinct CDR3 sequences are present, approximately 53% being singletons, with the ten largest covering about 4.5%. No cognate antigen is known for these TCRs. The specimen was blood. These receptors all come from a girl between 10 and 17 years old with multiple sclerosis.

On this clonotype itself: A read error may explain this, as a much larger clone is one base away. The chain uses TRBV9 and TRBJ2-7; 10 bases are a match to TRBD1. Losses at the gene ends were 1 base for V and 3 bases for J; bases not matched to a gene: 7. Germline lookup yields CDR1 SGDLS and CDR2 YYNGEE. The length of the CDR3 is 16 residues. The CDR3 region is CASSVRDRGRSYEQYF. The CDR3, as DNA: TGTGCCAGCAGCGTACGAGACAGGGGGCGCAGCTACGAGCAGTACTTC.

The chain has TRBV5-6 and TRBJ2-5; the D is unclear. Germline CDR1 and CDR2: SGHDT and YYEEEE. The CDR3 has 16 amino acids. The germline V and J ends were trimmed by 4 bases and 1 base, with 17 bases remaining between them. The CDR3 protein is CASSGPPLSVQETQYF. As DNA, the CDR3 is TGTGCCAGCAGCGGACCTCCGCTCAGCGTCCAAGAGACCCAGTACTTC.

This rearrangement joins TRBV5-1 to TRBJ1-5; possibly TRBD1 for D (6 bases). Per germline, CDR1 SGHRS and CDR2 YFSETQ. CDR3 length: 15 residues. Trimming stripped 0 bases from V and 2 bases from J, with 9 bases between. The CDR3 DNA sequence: TGCGCCAGCAGCTTGGCAGGGGAGGGCAATCAGCCCCAGCATTTT. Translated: CASSLAGEGNQPQHF.

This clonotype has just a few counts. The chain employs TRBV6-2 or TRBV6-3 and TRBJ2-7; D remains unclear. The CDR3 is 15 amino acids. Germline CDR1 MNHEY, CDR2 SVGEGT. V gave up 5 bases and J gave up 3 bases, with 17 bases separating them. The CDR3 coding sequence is TGTGCCAGCAGTACCTGGCAGACAAGTCACTACGAGCAGTACTTC. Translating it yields CASSTWQTSHYEQYF.

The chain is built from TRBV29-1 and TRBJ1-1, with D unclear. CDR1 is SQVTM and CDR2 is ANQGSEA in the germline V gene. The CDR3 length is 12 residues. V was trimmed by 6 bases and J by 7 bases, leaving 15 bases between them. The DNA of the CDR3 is TGCAGCGTGGTTGTCAACGCCCGTGAAGCTTTCTTT. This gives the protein CSVVVNAREAFF.

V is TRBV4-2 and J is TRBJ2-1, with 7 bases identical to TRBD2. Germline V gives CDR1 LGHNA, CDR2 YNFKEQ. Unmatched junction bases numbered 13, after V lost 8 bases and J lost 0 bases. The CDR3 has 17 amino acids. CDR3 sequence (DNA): TGTGCCAGCGGGAGGGATGCGAGCGGACCCTCCTACAATGAGCAGTTCTTC. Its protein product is CASGRDASGPSYNEQFF.

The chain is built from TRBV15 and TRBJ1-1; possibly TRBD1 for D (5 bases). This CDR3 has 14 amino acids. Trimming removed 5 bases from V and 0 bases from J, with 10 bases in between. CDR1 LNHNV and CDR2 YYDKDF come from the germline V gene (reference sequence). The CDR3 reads CATSWTRLNTEAFF. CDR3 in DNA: TGTGCCACCAGCTGGACACGCCTGAACACTGAAGCTTTCTTT.

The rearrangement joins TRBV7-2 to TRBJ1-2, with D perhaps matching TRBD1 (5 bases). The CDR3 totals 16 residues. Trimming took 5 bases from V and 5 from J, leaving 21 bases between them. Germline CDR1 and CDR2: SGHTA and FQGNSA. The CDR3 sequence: CASSESPSGIKYGYTF. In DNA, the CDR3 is TGTGCCAGCAGCGAGTCCCCCTCAGGGATCAAATATGGCTACACCTTC.

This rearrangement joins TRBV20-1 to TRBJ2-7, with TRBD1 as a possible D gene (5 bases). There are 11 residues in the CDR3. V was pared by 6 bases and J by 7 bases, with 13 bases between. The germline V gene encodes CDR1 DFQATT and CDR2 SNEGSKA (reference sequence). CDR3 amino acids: CSARGSNEQYF. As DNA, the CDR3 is TGCAGTGCAAGGGGAAGCAATGAGCAGTACTTC.

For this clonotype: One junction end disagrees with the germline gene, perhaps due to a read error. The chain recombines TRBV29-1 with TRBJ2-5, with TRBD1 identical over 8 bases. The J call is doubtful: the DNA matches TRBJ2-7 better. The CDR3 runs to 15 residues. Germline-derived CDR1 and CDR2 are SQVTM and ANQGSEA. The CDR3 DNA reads TGCAGCATTGAAAGGCGTACAGGGGGTCGTTACGAGCAGTACTTC. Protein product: CSIERRTGGRYEQYF.

In DNA, the CDR3 is TGCGCCAGCAGCCATGTCCGAGTTGGACAGGCTTTCTTAGCGGGGGACTCCAATGAGCAGTTCTTC. Its protein is CASSHVRVGQAFLAGDSNEQFF. The chain recombines TRBV4-1 with TRBJ2-1; 9 bases agree with TRBD2. After removal of 3 bases from V and 6 bases from J, the junction contained 27 bases not matched to a gene. CDR3 length: 22 amino acids. From germline, CDR1 is MGHRA and CDR2 YSYEKL.

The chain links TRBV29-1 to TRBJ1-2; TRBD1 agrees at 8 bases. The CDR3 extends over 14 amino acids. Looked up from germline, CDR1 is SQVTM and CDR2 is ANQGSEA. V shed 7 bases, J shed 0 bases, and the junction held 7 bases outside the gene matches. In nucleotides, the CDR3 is TGCAGCGCAGAAACGGACAGGGCTAACTATGGCTACACCTTC. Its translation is CSAETDRANYGYTF.

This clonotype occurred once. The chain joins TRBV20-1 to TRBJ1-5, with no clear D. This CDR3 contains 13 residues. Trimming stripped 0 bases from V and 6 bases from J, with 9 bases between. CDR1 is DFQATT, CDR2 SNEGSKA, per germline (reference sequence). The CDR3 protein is CSARDTGIQPQHF. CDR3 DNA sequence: TGCAGTGCTAGAGATACGGGCATTCAGCCCCAGCATTTT.

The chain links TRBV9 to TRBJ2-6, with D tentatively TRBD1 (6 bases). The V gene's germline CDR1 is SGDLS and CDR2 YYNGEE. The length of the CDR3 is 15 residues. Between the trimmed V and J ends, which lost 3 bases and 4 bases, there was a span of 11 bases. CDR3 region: CASSAGTLGANVLTF. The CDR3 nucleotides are TGTGCCAGCAGCGCCGGGACATTAGGGGCCAACGTCCTGACTTTC.

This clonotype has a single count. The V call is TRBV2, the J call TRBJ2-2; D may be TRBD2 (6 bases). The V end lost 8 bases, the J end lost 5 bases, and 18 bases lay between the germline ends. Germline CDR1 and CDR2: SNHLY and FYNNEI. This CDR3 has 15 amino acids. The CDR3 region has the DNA TGTGCCAGCTTCGGAGGAGGGCCAGGGACCGGGGAGCTGTTTTTT. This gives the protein CASFGGGPGTGELFF.

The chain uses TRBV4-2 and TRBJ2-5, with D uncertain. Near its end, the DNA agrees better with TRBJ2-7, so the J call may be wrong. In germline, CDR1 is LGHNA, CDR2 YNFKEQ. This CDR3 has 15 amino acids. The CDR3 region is CASSQEIEVNYEQYF. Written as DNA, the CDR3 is TGTGCCAGCAGCCAAGAAATAGAAGTAAACTACGAGCAGTACTTC.

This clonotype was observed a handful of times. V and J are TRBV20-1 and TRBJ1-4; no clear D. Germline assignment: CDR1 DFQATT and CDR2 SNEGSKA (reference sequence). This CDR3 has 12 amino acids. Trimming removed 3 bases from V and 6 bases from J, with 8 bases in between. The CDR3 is CSARGFDEKLFF. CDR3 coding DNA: TGCAGTGCTAGGGGGTTTGATGAAAAACTGTTTTTT.

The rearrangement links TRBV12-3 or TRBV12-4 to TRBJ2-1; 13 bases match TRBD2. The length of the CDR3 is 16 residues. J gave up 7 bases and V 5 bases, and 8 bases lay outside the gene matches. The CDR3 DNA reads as TGTGCCAGCAGTCCCTACGGACTAGCGGGGGTAAATGAGCAGTTCTTC. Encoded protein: CASSPYGLAGVNEQFF.

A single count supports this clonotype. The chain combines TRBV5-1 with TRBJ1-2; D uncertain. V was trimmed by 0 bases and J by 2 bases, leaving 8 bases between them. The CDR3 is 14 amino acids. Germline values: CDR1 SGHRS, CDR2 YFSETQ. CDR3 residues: CASSLGISNYGYTF. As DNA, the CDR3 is TGCGCCAGCAGCTTGGGGATTTCGAACTATGGCTACACCTTC.

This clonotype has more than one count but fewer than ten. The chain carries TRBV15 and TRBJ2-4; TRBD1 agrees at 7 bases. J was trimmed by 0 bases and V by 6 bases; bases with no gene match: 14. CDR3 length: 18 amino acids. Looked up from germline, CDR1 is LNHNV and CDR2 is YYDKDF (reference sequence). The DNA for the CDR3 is TGTGCCACCAGGGGCTTAACAGGGGCGAACTTAGCCAAAAACATTCAGTACTTC. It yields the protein CATRGLTGANLAKNIQYF.

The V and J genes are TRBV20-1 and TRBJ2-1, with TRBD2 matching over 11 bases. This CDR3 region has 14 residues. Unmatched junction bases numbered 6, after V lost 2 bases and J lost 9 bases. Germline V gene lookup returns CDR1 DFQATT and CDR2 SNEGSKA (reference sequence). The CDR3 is CSARLAGGTGEQFF. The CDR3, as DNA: TGCAGTGCTAGATTAGCGGGAGGGACTGGTGAGCAGTTCTTC.

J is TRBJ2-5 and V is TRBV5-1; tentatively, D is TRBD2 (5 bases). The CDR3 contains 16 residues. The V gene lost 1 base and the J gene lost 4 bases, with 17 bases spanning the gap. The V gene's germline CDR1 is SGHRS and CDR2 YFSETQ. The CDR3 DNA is TGCGCCAGCAGCTTGTACGCTTCCGACCGGGGAGAGACCCAGTACTTC. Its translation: CASSLYASDRGETQYF.

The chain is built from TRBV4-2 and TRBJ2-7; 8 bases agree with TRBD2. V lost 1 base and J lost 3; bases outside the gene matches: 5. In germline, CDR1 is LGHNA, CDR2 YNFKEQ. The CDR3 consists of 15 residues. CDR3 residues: CASSQGREDFYEQYF. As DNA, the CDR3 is TGTGCCAGCAGCCAAGGGCGGGAGGACTTCTACGAGCAGTACTTC.

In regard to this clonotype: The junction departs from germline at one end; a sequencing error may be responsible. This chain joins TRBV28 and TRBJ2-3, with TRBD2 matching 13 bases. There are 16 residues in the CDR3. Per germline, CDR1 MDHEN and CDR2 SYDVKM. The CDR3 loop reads CVSSSRTSGSTDTQYF. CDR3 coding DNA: TGTGTCAGCAGTTCTCGGACTAGCGGGAGTACAGATACGCAGTATTTT.

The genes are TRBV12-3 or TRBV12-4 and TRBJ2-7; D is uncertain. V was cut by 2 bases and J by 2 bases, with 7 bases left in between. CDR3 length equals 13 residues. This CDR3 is CASSLTETYEQYF. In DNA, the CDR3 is TGTGCCAGCAGTTTAACCGAAACCTACGAGCAGTACTTC.

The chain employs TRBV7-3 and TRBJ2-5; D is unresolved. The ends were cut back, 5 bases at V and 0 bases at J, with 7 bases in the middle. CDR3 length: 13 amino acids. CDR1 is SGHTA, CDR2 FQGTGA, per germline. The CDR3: CASSPIHQETQYF. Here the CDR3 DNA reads TGTGCCAGCAGCCCGATCCACCAAGAGACCCAGTACTTC.

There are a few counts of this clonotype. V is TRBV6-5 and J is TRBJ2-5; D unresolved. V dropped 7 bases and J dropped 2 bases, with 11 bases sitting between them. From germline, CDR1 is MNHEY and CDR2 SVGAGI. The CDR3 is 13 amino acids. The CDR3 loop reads CASTTVLQETQYF. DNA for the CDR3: TGTGCCAGCACCACGGTCCTTCAAGAGACCCAGTACTTC.